What follows describes a single TCR beta chain. This entry is derived from a study of CD8 T cells in ankylosing spondylitis. Germline V gives CDR1 SGHRS, CDR2 YFSETQ. The CDR3 length is 16 residues. Losses at the gene ends were 4 bases for V and 9 bases for J; bases not matched to a gene: 15. From the 5' RACE reads, TCRdb called clonotypes with MiXCR, one entry per CDR3 protein. Altogether hundreds of thousands of distinct CDR3 sequences are present, roughly 24% being singletons, with the ten largest covering 5% to 7.5%. Sequencing was performed on blood, either unsorted or a sorted T cell fraction (not recorded which). The chain links TRBV5-1 to TRBJ2-1; 8 nucleotides line up with TRBD2. The TCR sequence derives from a male donor with ankylosing spondylitis or in good health (not recorded which). CDR3 in amino acids: CASSPRTSLFLGEQFF. The CDR3 region has the DNA TGCGCCAGCAGCCCGAGGACTAGCTTATTCCTGGGTGAGCAGTTCTTC. Full variable domain (rest looked up from reference TRBV5-1 and TRBJ2-1): KAGVTQTPRYLIKTRGQQVTLSCSPISGHRSVSWYQQTPGQGLQFLFEYFSETQRNKGNFPGRFSGRQFSNSRSEMNVSTLELGDSALYLCASSPRTSLFLGEQFFGPGTRLTVL.